This entry lists 3 T cell receptor beta chains sequenced from one sample in a study of blood T cells in healthy people across ages. Using a J-beta primer mix together with a sample-barcoded 5' primer, a second PCR was run for roughly 6 to 12 cycles. TCRdb passed the 5' RACE reads through MiXCR, listing each CDR3 protein once. This sample has 800,000 to 900,000 distinct CDR3 sequences, with around two thirds found just once. What was sequenced was blood. All receptors come from a man in his thirties or forties in good health.

This clonotype appeared a few times. The V gene is TRBV28, the J gene TRBJ2-3, with a tentative D call TRBD2 (6 bases). The CDR3 has 16 residues. Per germline, CDR1 MDHEN and CDR2 SYDVKM. V was trimmed by 1 base and J by 8 bases, leaving 19 bases between them. The CDR3 loop is CASSLLGGDPRSTQYF. DNA of the CDR3: TGTGCCAGCAGTTTATTAGGAGGGGATCCCCGGTCTACGCAGTATTTT.

V gene TRBV25-1 combines with J gene TRBJ2-3, with D tentatively TRBD2 (5 bases). The CDR3 extends over 16 amino acids. Germline V gene lookup returns CDR1 MGHDK and CDR2 SYGVNS. Trimming left V 5 bases short and J 2 bases short, with 17 bases between. CDR3 loop: CASSQEGSRHTDTQYF. Written as DNA, the CDR3 is TGTGCCAGCAGTCAAGAGGGTTCTCGGCACACAGATACGCAGTATTTT.

In this sample, this clonotype turned up once. The chain couples TRBV10-2 to TRBJ2-7; TRBD1 might be the D (5 bases). V was pared by 6 bases and J by 3 bases, with 15 bases between. This CDR3 region has 14 residues. Germline V gene data show CDR1 as WSHSY and CDR2 as SAAADI. CDR3 sequence: CASSKSQGNYEQYF. The CDR3 nucleotides read TGCGCCAGCAGCAAATCCCAGGGAAACTACGAGCAGTACTTC.